The rows below give T cell receptor beta chains drawn from one sample of a study of ipilimumab plus nivolumab after autologous stem cell transplantation. The protocol was immunoSEQ multiplex PCR, while the TCRdb copy is restricted to in-frame clones and leaves out a portion. The sample carries about 16,000 clones, approximately 71% recorded once. Sample: PBMCs, taken in a trial of ipilimumab plus nivolumab as post-transplant consolidation. The receptors stem from a male donor with diffuse large B-cell lymphoma. Both conserved end residues are part of each CDR3. D genes are given only for firm matches.

V gene: TRBV7-9
J gene: TRBJ2-7
D gene: TRBD2
CDR3 protein: CASSLAGGDEQYF

V gene: TRBV15
J gene: TRBJ1-2
D gene: TRBD1
CDR3 protein: CATSRGGGTGGYTF

V gene: TRBV18
J gene: TRBJ2-2
D gene: NA
CDR3 protein: CASSPSGVNTGELFF

V gene: TRBV5-4
J gene: TRBJ2-2
D gene: NA
CDR3 protein: CASSRGAGIGASNTGELFF

V gene: TRBV4-1
J gene: NA
D gene: NA
CDR3 protein: CASSQEGTAFHEQYF

V gene: TRBV30
J gene: TRBJ2-1
D gene: NA
CDR3 protein: CASGLAAEQFF

V gene: TRBV11-2
J gene: TRBJ2-1
D gene: NA
CDR3 protein: CASSFVGGAIYEQFF

V gene: TRBV6-1
J gene: TRBJ1-1
D gene: NA
CDR3 protein: CASLTNTEAFF

V gene: TRBV5-1
J gene: TRBJ2-3
D gene: NA
CDR3 protein: CASTEGAHTDTQYF

V gene: TRBV5-5
J gene: TRBJ2-1
D gene: NA
CDR3 protein: CASSPSLSYNEQFF

V gene: TRBV6-6
J gene: TRBJ2-3
D gene: NA
CDR3 protein: CASSLRGRTDTQYF

V gene: TRBV7-2
J gene: TRBJ2-5
D gene: TRBD1
CDR3 protein: CASSFGLQGPGETQYF

V gene: TRBV7-9
J gene: TRBJ2-7
D gene: NA
CDR3 protein: CASSLVGGGSSSYEQYF

V gene: TRBV5-1
J gene: TRBJ2-1
D gene: NA
CDR3 protein: CASSLGSGGVSYNEQFF

V gene: TRBV11-1
J gene: TRBJ2-1
D gene: NA
CDR3 protein: CASSLGWSYNEQFF

V gene: TRBV11-3
J gene: TRBJ2-7
D gene: NA
CDR3 protein: CASATGESAYEQYF

V gene: TRBV7-3
J gene: TRBJ2-6
D gene: NA
CDR3 protein: CASSLKPWGVANVLTF

V gene: TRBV29-1
J gene: TRBJ2-3
D gene: NA
CDR3 protein: CSVGGTFTDTQYF

V gene: TRBV5-6
J gene: TRBJ1-3
D gene: TRBD1
CDR3 protein: CASSFTGGEDTIYF

V gene: TRBV7-7
J gene: TRBJ2-7
D gene: TRBD1
CDR3 protein: CASSAGTGATYEQYF

V gene: TRBV10-3
J gene: TRBJ2-7
D gene: TRBD2
CDR3 protein: CAISFGLAGGSYEQYF

V gene: TRBV18
J gene: TRBJ2-6
D gene: NA
CDR3 protein: CASSLAIDSGANVLTF

V gene: TRBV5-1
J gene: TRBJ2-3
D gene: NA
CDR3 protein: CASSSQGGSTDTQYF

V gene: TRBV6-6
J gene: TRBJ2-2
D gene: NA
CDR3 protein: CATRHTTTGELFF

V gene: TRBV10-1
J gene: TRBJ2-3
D gene: NA
CDR3 protein: CASQRGYTDTQYF

V gene: TRBV18
J gene: TRBJ2-1
D gene: TRBD2
CDR3 protein: CASSPLAGSNEQFF

V gene: TRBV6-5
J gene: TRBJ1-4
D gene: NA
CDR3 protein: CASSYRGGEKLFF

V gene: TRBV10-2
J gene: TRBJ2-1
D gene: TRBD2
CDR3 protein: CASRGGARDNEQFF

V gene: TRBV5-6
J gene: TRBJ1-2
D gene: NA
CDR3 protein: CASSLVSSRSYGYTF

V gene: TRBV5-1
J gene: TRBJ1-3
D gene: NA
CDR3 protein: CASSPIPLQGEYSGNTIYF

V gene: TRBV5-4
J gene: TRBJ1-1
D gene: TRBD1
CDR3 protein: CASSLGQGVRTEAFF

V gene: TRBV18
J gene: TRBJ1-1
D gene: TRBD1
CDR3 protein: CASSLGQGDTEAFF

V gene: TRBV4-1
J gene: TRBJ2-3
D gene: TRBD2
CDR3 protein: CASSQKPGLAGGSTDTQYF

V gene: TRBV19
J gene: TRBJ2-1
D gene: NA
CDR3 protein: CASSIKQAYGLNNEQFF

V gene: TRBV7-2
J gene: TRBJ1-1
D gene: NA
CDR3 protein: CASSDQGTTYTEAFF

V gene: TRBV27
J gene: TRBJ1-1
D gene: NA
CDR3 protein: CASSLTGQNTEAFF

V gene: TRBV7-2
J gene: TRBJ2-5
D gene: NA
CDR3 protein: CASSLNRGNWETQYF

V gene: TRBV5-4
J gene: TRBJ1-1
D gene: NA
CDR3 protein: CASSLDSSSTEAFF

V gene: TRBV9
J gene: TRBJ2-7
D gene: NA
CDR3 protein: CASSVGTEQYF

V gene: TRBV4-1
J gene: TRBJ1-2
D gene: TRBD1
CDR3 protein: CASSPPGQLDGYTF

V gene: TRBV10-1
J gene: TRBJ1-3
D gene: NA
CDR3 protein: CASSVDGNSGNTIYF

V gene: TRBV18
J gene: TRBJ2-5
D gene: TRBD2
CDR3 protein: CASSPPIGTSGLQETQYF

V gene: TRBV21-1
J gene: TRBJ1-1
D gene: NA
CDR3 protein: CASRVNIATQRTEAFF

V gene: TRBV2
J gene: NA
D gene: TRBD1
CDR3 protein: CASTGTGGSEQYF

V gene: TRBV7-9
J gene: TRBJ2-2
D gene: NA
CDR3 protein: CASSLTLDTGELFF

V gene: TRBV7-9
J gene: TRBJ2-5
D gene: NA
CDR3 protein: CASRKARGETQYF

V gene: TRBV4-1
J gene: TRBJ2-1
D gene: TRBD2
CDR3 protein: CASSPPGGGANNEQFF

V gene: TRBV6-1
J gene: TRBJ2-5
D gene: NA
CDR3 protein: CASSDGTALETQYF

V gene: TRBV5-4
J gene: TRBJ2-7
D gene: TRBD2
CDR3 protein: CASSPTSGSMAYEQYF

V gene: TRBV11-1
J gene: TRBJ2-7
D gene: NA
CDR3 protein: CASSLGPDLLNEQYF

V gene: TRBV6-1
J gene: TRBJ1-1
D gene: NA
CDR3 protein: CASSPRPVDTEAFF

V gene: TRBV11-2
J gene: TRBJ1-6
D gene: NA
CDR3 protein: CASMGSYNSPLHF